The 26 T cell receptor beta chains in this list originate from one sample, sequenced in a study of blood T cell repertoires in COVID-19. Assay: immunoSEQ multiplex PCR; the TCRdb copy retains only in-frame clones and omits some. This sample has around 15,000 clones, with about 88% found just once. The sequenced sample consisted of peripheral blood. The receptor set was obtained from a man between 60 and 75 years old with acute or convalescent COVID-19.

This chain connects TRBV28 to TRBJ1-2, with TRBD1 matching 11 bases. After removal of 3 bases from V and 3 bases from J, the junction contained 6 bases not matched to a gene. Germline lookup yields CDR1 MDHEN and CDR2 SYDVKM. CDR3 size: 16 residues. The DNA for the CDR3 is TGTGCCAGCAGTTTTCAGGACAGGGGGCCGTACTATGGCTACACCTTC. Encoded protein: CASSFQDRGPYYGYTF.

This chain connects TRBV3-1 (or the pseudogene TRBV3-2) to TRBJ1-2; 9 nucleotides match TRBD1. Per germline, CDR1 LGHDT and CDR2 YNNKEL (reference sequence). V lost 1 base to trimming and J lost 6 bases; unmatched junction nucleotides: 6. The CDR3 sequence is 15 residues long. CDR3 nucleotides: TGTGCCAGCAGCCAAGTGTTGGGACAGGGAGATGGCTACACCTTC. Translating it yields CASSQVLGQGDGYTF.

This clone turned up a few times. The chain employs TRBV3-1 (or the pseudogene TRBV3-2) and TRBJ1-1; possibly TRBD1 for D (6 bases). The CDR3 is 16 amino acids. Trimming left V 4 bases short and J 1 base short, with 16 bases between. CDR1 is LGHDT, CDR2 YNNKEL, per germline (reference sequence). The CDR3, as DNA: TGTGCCAGCAGCCCCCTCGACAGGTCGCGGAACACTGAAGCTTTCTTT. Its protein product is CASSPLDRSRNTEAFF.

The rearrangement uses TRBV14 and TRBJ2-3; 7 bases align to TRBD1. This CDR3 is 13 amino acids long. Germline V gives CDR1 SGHDN, CDR2 FVKESK. The trim removed 0 bases at V and 9 bases at J, leaving 3 bases unmatched. The CDR3 protein is CASSQERQGTQYF. The CDR3 DNA is TGTGCCAGCAGCCAAGAGAGACAGGGCACGCAGTATTTT.

The V call is TRBV7-9, the J call TRBJ2-4, with 13 bases aligning to TRBD2. Looked up from germline, CDR1 is SEHNR and CDR2 is FQNEAQ (reference sequence). Trimming cost V 6 bases and J 0 bases; bases outside gene matches: 11. The CDR3 consists of 19 residues. CDR3 coding DNA: TGTGCCAGCAGTTCTATTATACTAGCGGGAGGGCTAGCCAAAAACATTCAGTACTTC. Encoded protein: CASSSIILAGGLAKNIQYF.

The genes are TRBV27 and TRBJ2-1; the match to TRBD2 covers 12 bases. The CDR3 runs to 15 residues. After removal of 5 bases from V and 4 bases from J, the junction contained 3 bases not matched to a gene. CDR1 and CDR2 from the germline V gene are MNHEY and SMNVEV (reference sequence). DNA for the CDR3: TGTGCCAGCAGTCCTGGGACTAGCGGGTACAATGAGCAGTTCTTC. It codes for CASSPGTSGYNEQFF.

The chain employs TRBV27 and TRBJ1-3; 10 bases line up with TRBD1. Looked up from germline, CDR1 is MNHEY and CDR2 is SMNVEV (reference sequence). V gave up 6 bases and J gave up 1 base; unmatched junction bases: 3. CDR3 length: 15 amino acids. The CDR3 here is CASSRQGASGNTIYF. The DNA of the CDR3 is TGTGCCAGCAGCCGACAGGGGGCTTCTGGAAACACCATATATTTT.

This chain uses TRBV29-1 with TRBJ1-5; D might be TRBD1 (5 bases). This CDR3 has 12 amino acids. V was pared by 4 bases and J by 4 bases, with 8 bases between. From germline, CDR1 is SQVTM and CDR2 ANQGSEA. As DNA, the CDR3 is TGCAGCGTTGGGGGCCTTAATCAGCCCCAGCATTTT. Translated: CSVGGLNQPQHF.

The J gene is TRBJ1-1, the V gene TRBV29-1; TRBD1 matches 7 bases. CDR1 is SQVTM, CDR2 ANQGSEA, per germline. Trimming removed 1 base from V and 11 bases from J; junction bases left unmatched: 13. The CDR3 has 14 residues. CDR3 sequence reads: CSVEGAKQGLGAFF. DNA for the CDR3: TGCAGCGTTGAAGGGGCCAAACAGGGGTTGGGGGCTTTCTTT.

The chain links TRBV19 to TRBJ2-1, with 8 nucleotides matching TRBD2. CDR1 is LNHDA and CDR2 is SQIVND in the germline V gene (reference sequence). The CDR3 extends over 16 amino acids. Trimming cost V 5 bases and J 0 bases; bases outside gene matches: 6. The CDR3 DNA reads TGTGCCAGTAGTGTAATAGCGGGAAGCTCCTACAATGAGCAGTTCTTC. This encodes CASSVIAGSSYNEQFF.

The chain joins TRBV7-8 to TRBJ1-2, with 10 bases fitting TRBD1. V lost 3 bases and J lost 8; bases outside the gene matches: 3. The V gene's germline CDR1 is SGHVS and CDR2 FQNEAQ. CDR3 length equals 13 residues. The DNA for the CDR3 is TGTGCCAGCAGCTTCGGGACAGGGGCCGGCTACACCTTC. Its protein product is CASSFGTGAGYTF.

This rearrangement joins TRBV4-2 to TRBJ2-1; 12 positions match TRBD2. The CDR3 spans 15 residues. The junction had 6 bases not matched to a gene; V was cut back by 0 bases and J by 12 bases. Germline assignment: CDR1 LGHNA and CDR2 YNFKEQ. CDR3 bases: TGTGCCAGCAGCCAAGATTCTAGCGGGGGGGCTTGGCAGTTCTTC. It encodes CASSQDSSGGAWQFF.

This chain connects TRBV30 to TRBJ2-1; TRBD2 matches at 14 bases. Germline V lookup: CDR1 GTSNPN, CDR2 SVGIG (reference sequence). The CDR3 consists of 17 residues. Losses at the gene ends were 3 bases for V and 3 bases for J; bases not matched to a gene: 7. The CDR3 here is CAWSGLAGGLFYNEQFF. CDR3 coding DNA: TGTGCCTGGAGCGGACTAGCGGGAGGTCTGTTCTACAATGAGCAGTTCTTC.

This sequence joins TRBV5-1 and TRBJ2-5; D is possibly TRBD2 (7 bases). This CDR3 spans 13 amino acids. V lost 4 bases, J lost 5 bases, and 12 bases lay in between. Germline V gives CDR1 SGHRS, CDR2 YFSETQ. The CDR3 loop reads CASSQQGGETQYF. CDR3 DNA sequence: TGCGCCAGCAGCCAACAGGGAGGGGAGACCCAGTACTTC.

This clone appeared once. The chain links TRBV18 to TRBJ2-1, with a tentative D call TRBD2 (5 bases). The germline CDR1 and CDR2 sequences are KGHSH and LQKENI. Trimming took 6 bases from V and 7 from J, leaving 16 bases between them. The CDR3 length is 14 residues. DNA of the CDR3: TGTGCCAGCTCTCCAACCCGGGAAGGGAATGAGCAGTTCTTC. Amino acid sequence: CASSPTREGNEQFF. The full variable domain, in which reference TRBV18 and TRBJ2-1 provide the parts outside the CDR3, is NAGVMQNPRHLVRRRGQEARLRCSPMKGHSHVYWYRQLPEEGLKFMVYLQKENIIDESGMPKERFSAEFPKEGPSILRIQQVVRGDSAAYFCASSPTREGNEQFFGPGTRLTVL.

Only one count was recorded for this clone. The gene calls are TRBV5-1 and TRBJ1-1; a weak D match, TRBD1 (5 bases). The CDR3 covers 16 residues. V was trimmed by 2 bases and J by 1 base, leaving 15 bases between them. Per the germline V gene, CDR1 is SGHRS and CDR2 is YFSETQ. The CDR3 region has the DNA TGCGCCAGCAGCTTCGTGGGTGGGGCCGGGAACACTGAAGCTTTCTTT. It codes for CASSFVGGAGNTEAFF.

The chain links TRBV5-6 to TRBJ2-1, with 11 nucleotides matching TRBD2. The germline V gene has CDR1 SGHDT and CDR2 YYEEEE. The V and J ends lost 4 bases and 4 bases, in that order; junction bases with no gene match: 4. CDR3 length: 15 amino acids. The CDR3 protein is CASSVAGGPYNEQFF. The CDR3 DNA reads as TGTGCCAGCAGCGTAGCGGGAGGGCCTTACAATGAGCAGTTCTTC. Together with reference TRBV5-6 and TRBJ2-1, the CDR3 gives the full variable domain: DAGVTQSPTHLIKTRGQQVTLRCSPKSGHDTVSWYQQALGQGPQFIFQYYEEEERQRGNFPDRFSGHQFPNYSSELNVNALLLGDSALYLCASSVAGGPYNEQFFGPGTRLTVL.

The DNA of the CDR3 is TGTGCCACCAGTGATTTTGTTTTGGGGACAGGGGGCTTGGGGTACCAAGAGACCCAGTACTTC. This sequence encodes CATSDFVLGTGGLGYQETQYF. The chain employs TRBV24-1 and TRBJ2-5; 12 nucleotides match TRBD1. Germline lookup yields CDR1 KGHDR and CDR2 SFDVKD. The CDR3 is 21 amino acids. V trimming: 1 base; J trimming: 0 bases; junction bases outside the gene matches: 14.

The chain is built from TRBV6-2 or TRBV6-3 and TRBJ2-7, with 8 bases that match TRBD1. Germline values: CDR1 MNHEY, CDR2 SVGEGT. The CDR3 runs to 15 residues. Losses at the gene ends were 2 bases for V and 3 bases for J; bases not matched to a gene: 6. CDR3 nucleotides: TGTGCCAGCAGTTACCCGGGACAGGTACACTACGAGCAGTACTTC. Translated, it gives CASSYPGQVHYEQYF.

In its sample, this clone ranks as large. V is TRBV27 and J is TRBJ2-7; TRBD1 is a possible D gene (6 bases). The CDR3 runs 16 residues. Germline CDR1 reads MNHEY; CDR2 reads SMNVEV (reference sequence). V dropped 6 bases and J dropped 0 bases, with 18 bases sitting between them. The chain's CDR3 is CASRMTQGQSSYEQYF. The DNA for the CDR3 is TGTGCCAGCAGAATGACACAGGGCCAATCCTCCTACGAGCAGTACTTC.

V is TRBV4-2 and J is TRBJ2-1, with TRBD2 matching over 8 bases. Germline CDR1 is LGHNA and CDR2 is YNFKEQ. Trimming removed 3 bases from V and 6 bases from J; junction bases left unmatched: 19. CDR3 length: 19 amino acids. As DNA, the CDR3 is TGTGCCAGCAGCCACTACAGGGAAATCGGGACTAGTTCTCCCAATGAGCAGTTCTTC. Amino acids: CASSHYREIGTSSPNEQFF.

This clone was counted once. The chain is built from TRBV28 and TRBJ1-3, with a tentative D call TRBD1 (5 bases). The CDR3 is made up of 16 amino acids. Trimming cost V 4 bases and J 4 bases, with 17 bases left between them. Germline CDR1 reads MDHEN; CDR2 reads SYDVKM. The CDR3 nucleotides are TGTGCCAGCAGTTCAGCTTGGGGGGGGGACGGAAACACCATATATTTT. Protein sequence: CASSSAWGGDGNTIYF.

The genes are TRBV11-2 and TRBJ1-4, with D unresolved. Trimming stripped 1 base from V and 4 bases from J, with 7 bases between. Germline CDR1 reads SGHAT; CDR2 reads FQNNGV. The CDR3 covers 14 residues. CDR3 bases: TGTGCCAGCAGCTTAGTCGGACTTAATGAAAAACTGTTTTTT. Translating it yields CASSLVGLNEKLFF. Using reference TRBV11-2 and TRBJ1-4 for the parts outside the CDR3, the full variable domain is EAGVAQSPRYKIIEKRQSVAFWCNPISGHATLYWYQQILGQGPKLLIQFQNNGVVDDSQLPKDRFSAERLKGVDSTLKIQPAKLEDSAVYLCASSLVGLNEKLFFGSGTQLSVL.

The chain is built from TRBV27 and TRBJ1-2; TRBD1 aligns across 7 bases. With 8 bases clipped from V and 5 bases from J, the junction kept 17 bases outside the gene matches. The CDR3 loop spans 16 amino acids. Germline assignment: CDR1 MNHEY and CDR2 SMNVEV (reference sequence). Written as DNA, the CDR3 is TGTGCCAGCCTTCCAAGAATAGGGGGCCTTGGATATGGCTACACCTTC. It encodes CASLPRIGGLGYGYTF.

This sequence joins TRBV5-4 and TRBJ2-2; no clear D. Germline V gene sequence: CDR1 SGHNT, CDR2 YYREEE (reference sequence). The CDR3 spans 14 residues. V lost 1 base to trimming and J lost 5 bases, with 9 bases between them. The CDR3 region is CASSLQFETGELFF. The CDR3 DNA is TGTGCCAGCAGCTTGCAGTTCGAAACCGGGGAGCTGTTTTTT.

The chain joins TRBV3-1 (or the pseudogene TRBV3-2) to TRBJ1-1, with no clear D. Germline assignment: CDR1 LGHDT and CDR2 YNNKEL (reference sequence). The V and J ends lost 2 bases and 5 bases respectively, with 12 bases between them. The CDR3 contains 14 residues. The CDR3 sequence is CASSQMAGGTEAFF. The CDR3 nucleotides read TGTGCCAGCAGCCAAATGGCAGGAGGTACTGAAGCTTTCTTT.